Below, 7 T cell receptor beta chains from the same sample are listed, as sequenced in a study of identifying expanded T cells in peripheral blood (dated by TCRdb to about 2019). The method behind the library was the immunoSEQ multiplex PCR assay. Drawn from immuneACCESS, this table holds only the in-frame rearrangements with V and J called that TCRdb kept. Clones are partly lost; checked studies trace under half to an unresolved V gene and leave the rest unexplained. A total of about 58,000 clones appear in this sample, roughly 89% of them only once. The ten top clones hold roughly 3.5% of the sample. The sequencing input was blood. Every receptor here comes from a person aged 18 to 75 in good health.

The chain combines TRBV5-1 with TRBJ1-2; 10 bases align to TRBD1. V trimming: 4 bases; J trimming: 3 bases; junction bases outside the gene matches: 15. The CDR3 has 18 residues. The V gene's germline CDR1 is SGHRS and CDR2 YFSETQ. CDR3 loop: CASSPRWDRGSQHYGYTF. The CDR3, as DNA: TGCGCCAGCAGCCCGCGCTGGGACAGGGGAAGCCAACACTATGGCTACACCTTC.

The chain has TRBV4-3 and TRBJ1-2; no definite D call. There are 15 residues in the CDR3. Trimming took off 0 bases at V and 1 base at J, with 9 bases between the two ends. Germline V gene lookup returns CDR1 LGHNA and CDR2 YSLEER. CDR3 sequence: CASSQDRSFNYGYTF. Written as DNA, the CDR3 is TGCGCCAGCAGCCAAGATAGATCTTTTAACTATGGCTACACCTTC.

The J gene is TRBJ2-2, the V gene TRBV7-2; no definite D call. V was clipped by 1 base and J by 7 bases, with 7 bases between them. Germline V gives CDR1 SGHTA, CDR2 FQGNSA. This CDR3 has 13 residues. This CDR3 reads CASSLDGVGELFF. CDR3 DNA sequence: TGTGCCAGCAGCTTAGATGGAGTCGGGGAGCTGTTTTTT.

This chain links TRBV30 with TRBJ2-3; 10 positions agree with TRBD2. This CDR3 has 14 amino acids. With V trimmed by 5 bases and J by 3 bases, 5 bases remained unmatched. From germline, CDR1 is GTSNPN and CDR2 SVGIG (reference sequence). This CDR3 reads CAWGAGGRTDTQYF. In nucleotides, the CDR3 is TGTGCCTGGGGAGCGGGGGGGCGAACAGATACGCAGTATTTT. The variable domain in full, with the rest retrieved from reference TRBV30 and TRBJ2-3, is SQTIHQWPATLVQPVGSPLSLECTVEGTSNPNLYWYRQAAGRGLQLLFYSVGIGQISSEVPQNLSASRPQDRQFILSSKKLLLSDSGFYLCAWGAGGRTDTQYFGPGTRLTVL.

The CDR3 bases are TGTGCCAGCAGCGTCGGCAGGGGCACAGATACGCAGTATTTT. Encoded protein: CASSVGRGTDTQYF. This rearrangement joins TRBV9 to TRBJ2-3, with a possible D match to TRBD1 (5 bases). The CDR3 covers 14 residues. V dropped 2 bases and J dropped 1 base, with 8 bases sitting between them. The germline CDR1 and CDR2 sequences are SGDLS and YYNGEE.

To note about this clone: The junction differs from germline at one of its ends, possibly a read error. The genes are TRBV2 and TRBJ2-7, with a weak D call TRBD2 (6 bases). This CDR3 has 14 amino acids. CDR1 and CDR2 from the germline V gene are SNHLY and FYNNEI. CDR3 protein: CAGRRGSETYEQYF. CDR3 sequence (DNA): TGTGCCGGCAGGAGGGGCAGCGAGACCTACGAGCAGTACTTC.

The chain is built from TRBV19 and TRBJ2-3; no reliable D call. The CDR3 has 14 amino acids. V gave up 2 bases and J gave up 2 bases, with 8 bases separating them. CDR1 LNHDA and CDR2 SQIVND come from the germline V gene (reference sequence). The CDR3 sequence: CASSILRNTDTQYF. The DNA of the CDR3 is TGTGCCAGTAGTATACTTCGAAACACAGATACGCAGTATTTT.